The clone carrying this T cell receptor beta chain was found many times. The CDR3 covers 16 residues. Germline CDR1 reads DFQATT; CDR2 reads SNEGSKA (reference sequence). V was cut by 2 bases and J by 0 bases, with 14 bases left in between. TCRdb re-called the RACE reads with MiXCR, one entry per CDR3 protein. The sample has tens of thousands of distinct CDR3 sequences; approximately 8.6% are singletons. This sample stems from a study of human T cells and chemical hapten exposure. Time point given: patch test 1, 2 weeks after DPC sensitization. Stated treatment: therapeutic diphenylcyclopropenone sensitization with weekly scalp DPC.

The starting material was whole blood, obtained in connection with sensitization to the hapten diphenylcyclopropenone (DPC). The V gene is TRBV20-1, the J gene TRBJ1-5, with TRBD1 as a possible D gene (5 bases). This receptor was obtained from a woman aged 40-49 years with alopecia areata. Some clones in this sample may be carry-over from other donors' samples. The CDR3 sequence is CSARRGRANSNQPQHF. CDR3 nucleotides: TGCAGTGCTAGAAGGGGAAGGGCTAATAGCAATCAGCCCCAGCATTTT.